This passage covers 2 T cell receptor beta chains from one sample sequenced in a study of blood T cell repertoires in COVID-19. The assay was immunoSEQ multiplex PCR, and TCRdb's table has in-frame clones only and misses some. The sample comprises some 260,000 clones, around 90% of which are singletons, and 0.7% rests with the top ten. Sequencing was done on a sample of peripheral blood. The origin of the receptors is a human donor in a cohort sampled during active COVID-19.

The rearrangement uses TRBV6-2 or TRBV6-3 and TRBJ1-4, with D possibly TRBD1 on 5 matching bases. This CDR3 has 13 residues. Trimming removed 5 bases from V and 8 bases from J, with 12 bases in between. The germline CDR1 and CDR2 sequences are MNHEY and SVGEGT. The CDR3 region is CASSTGGEEKLFF. The CDR3 DNA reads TGTGCCAGCAGTACCGGGGGGGAGGAAAAACTGTTTTTT.

V is TRBV19 and J is TRBJ2-6, with TRBD1 identical over 7 bases. Germline V gene data show CDR1 as LNHDA and CDR2 as SQIVND (reference sequence). The CDR3 consists of 15 residues. Trimming took 8 bases from V and 2 from J; bases not matched to a gene: 6. CDR3 sequence: CASRRTGAGANVLTF. In DNA, the CDR3 is TGTGCCAGTCGCCGAACAGGGGCTGGGGCCAACGTCCTGACTTTC.